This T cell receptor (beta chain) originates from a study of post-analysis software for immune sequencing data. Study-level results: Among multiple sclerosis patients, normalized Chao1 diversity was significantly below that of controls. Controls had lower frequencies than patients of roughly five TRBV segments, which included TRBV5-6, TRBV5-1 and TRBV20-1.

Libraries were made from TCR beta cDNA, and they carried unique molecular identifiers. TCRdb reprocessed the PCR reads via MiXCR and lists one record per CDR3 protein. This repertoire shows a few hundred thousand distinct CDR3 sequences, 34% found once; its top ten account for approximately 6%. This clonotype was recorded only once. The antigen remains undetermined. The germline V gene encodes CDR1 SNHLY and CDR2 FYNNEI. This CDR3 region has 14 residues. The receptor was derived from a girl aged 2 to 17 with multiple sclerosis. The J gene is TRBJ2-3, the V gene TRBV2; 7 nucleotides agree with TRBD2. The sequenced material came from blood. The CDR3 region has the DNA TGTGCTAGCGGTGGGGGGGGGTGCACAGATACGCAGTATTTT. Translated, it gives CASGGGGCTDTQYF.